This TCR beta chain was sequenced for a study of blood T cells in healthy people across ages. Turning to the study itself: About one barcoded beta molecule was captured per two T cells (by template switching).

Study-level points and caveats: With age, beta diversity per million T cells declined roughly linearly, significantly by over 35.

The CDR3 sequence is 20 residues long. Germline loops: CDR1 PRHDT, CDR2 FYEKMQ (reference sequence). Through a sample-barcoded 5' primer and a J-beta primer mix, a second PCR was run for roughly 6 to 12 cycles. TCRdb fed the 5' RACE reads into MiXCR, producing one record per CDR3 protein. The sample consists of roughly 640,000 distinct CDR3 sequences, approximately 30% of them appearing once. Samples each yielded at least 5.5 micrograms of total RNA. This clonotype has just a few counts. Antigen specificity is unknown. At one boundary the junction diverges from the germline segment, which might be a read error.

The chain links TRBV13 to TRBJ2-3; 15 nucleotides match TRBD2. This receptor was obtained from a woman older than 75 in good health. Input material: blood. The CDR3 loop reads CAGSQPGLAGGLRFTDTQYF. Written as DNA, the CDR3 is TGTGCCGGCAGCCAACCGGGACTAGCGGGGGGACTTCGATTCACAGATACGCAGTATTTT.